This TCR beta chain was sequenced during a study of T cell responses to AZD1222 COVID-19 vaccine (dated by TCRdb to 2020 to 2022). About the investigation overall: AZD1222 recipients with second doses at about 4 weeks or about 12 weeks were pooled, because spike-specific TCR depth and breadth did not differ between schedules. Trial participants were enrolled into age subgroups of 18-55, 56-69 and 70-plus years, which contained about 150, 27 and 61 TCR-sequenced participants, respectively. TCR sequencing covered over 230 trial participants: about 210 given two doses of AZD1222 and 26 given two doses of MenACWY control vaccine.

The study at large found these results: After two AZD1222 doses, spike-specific TCR breadth and depth were significantly higher than at day 0 and than in MenACWY recipients. The 56-69-year group was small, and its depth increase did not reach significance, likely because of low power. Because no day 14 peak-response samples were available, the repertoires could be characterized only after the peak T cell response. Nearly half of unique spike-specific TCRs reportedly recognized epitopes outside regions mutated in the B.1.351 and B.1.1.7 variants. Only six AZD1222 recipients were SARS-CoV-2 seropositive at baseline, limiting conclusions about previously exposed vaccinees. CD4 TCRs associated with the vaccine covered the entire spike protein, and the dominant responses were in regions 160-218 and 743-854. Participants were mostly white British and included more females than males, and it was suggested by the authors that clonal diversity may have been underestimated.

With regard to this clone: The antigen it binds to is not known. The input lacks base qualities; no much larger clone sits a single base away.

Explained via the paper, the time point label denotes: baseline before first vaccination. Samples from vaccinated people were obtained from the UK trials COV001 and COV002, which included a single-blind randomized controlled phase 2/3 trial of AZD1222 (ChAdOx1 nCoV-19) in healthy adults. Trial participant PBMC samples were collected at day 0 and day 28 after the second dose for TCRbeta chain sequencing. The CDR3 regions of human TCRbeta chains were analyzed by immunosequencing. The study's own analysis went as follows. TCRs in the repertoires were compared against a reference library of SARS-CoV-2-specific TCRs that had been generated with the MIRA antigen-specificity platform. Breadth was defined as the fraction of unique TCRs that were SARS-CoV-2-associated. Depth was defined as the fraction of total T cells that were SARS-CoV-2-associated. Each spike-specific TCR was assigned to its reactive spike region and to a CD4 or CD8 class using the MIRA data. Log10-transformed breadth and depth values were compared by one-way ANOVA with Sidak's multiple comparisons tests. TCRdb re-hosts the immuneACCESS table, in-frame sequences only. Its copies lack some clones; in the studies checked, an unresolved V gene accounts for under half of them, and the cause for the rest is not known. V and J calls and clone size come straight from that table; D and trimming were deduced from the DNA. The sample table contains more than 120,000 clones; only one count was recorded for 85% to 95% of them. The biggest ten clones account for roughly 5% of the sample.

The V and J ends are trimmed by 0 bases and 7 bases, leaving 7 bases between them. The CDR3 has 13 amino acids, counting the end cysteine and phenylalanine. Here the CDR3 DNA is all that survives: 39 bases in frame from base 1. Looking up the germline V gene yields CDR1 LGHNA and CDR2 YSLEER. This sequence uses TRBV4-3 and TRBJ2-1, with an unclear D gene assignment. The sequence was obtained from an adult in good health. The sequenced sample was peripheral blood, obtained on day 0 of AZD1222 vaccination. The sequenced DNA: TGCGCCAGCAGCCAAGATAAATGGAATGAGCAGTTCTTC. Its protein reads: CASSQDKWNEQFF.